The subject of this entry is one TCR beta chain. The antigen it binds to is not known. No quality values exist for individual bases; no much larger clone is one base distant. Patients with autoimmune disease history or receiving systemic immunosuppression were excluded from the trial. Peripheral blood for TCR sequencing was collected from all dose cohorts at baseline, on cycle 4 day 1, and on cycle 7 day 1. The samples were taken from a phase I, first-in-human, multicenter, open-label dose-escalation trial of ivuxolimab. The trial enrolled adults with locally advanced or metastatic head and neck squamous cell, hepatocellular, melanoma or renal cell carcinoma. CD4+ and CD8+ T cells were sorted separately from peripheral blood before TCR sequencing. The data derive from a study of OX40 agonist ivuxolimab in advanced cancers. Study-wide context: Ivuxolimab was a fully human IgG2 agonistic monoclonal antibody targeting the costimulatory receptor OX40 (CD134). Intravenous ivuxolimab was administered to patients every 2 weeks at six dose levels: 0.01, 0.1, 0.3, 1.5, 3 and 10 mg/kg. Partial responses occurred in three dose-escalation patients: two with cutaneous melanoma and one with hepatocellular carcinoma. Peripheral TCRbeta sequencing was intended to test whether TCR sequence diversity was altered and clonal T-cell expansion was caused by ivuxolimab. In the dose-escalation cohort, around four fifths of patients were male, and the mean age was roughly 60 years, with a range of about 23 to 80. Of the approximately 53 patients in dose escalation, about 20 had hepatocellular carcinoma, roughly 15 had melanoma, 9 had renal cell carcinoma and 9 had head and neck cancer. Prior anti-PD-1, anti-PD-L1 or anti-CTLA-4 therapy was permitted, and checkpoint inhibitors had been received by around 39% of dose-escalation patients. The paper covers the monotherapy dose-escalation part of the phase I ivuxolimab trial, which included N ≈ 57 patients. Beyond this particular receptor, the publication reports: In the 0.1-3.0 mg/kg groups, partial responders had among the lowest normalized peripheral clonal expansion, particularly in CD8+ T cells. Clonal expansion of both CD4+ and CD8+ blood T cells was observed from baseline to week 6 at doses 0.1 to 3.0 mg/kg. Low levels of normalized T-cell clonal expansion were also seen in some patients who did not respond. On average, CD8+ T cells showed more expanded clones than CD4+ T cells after ivuxolimab. The antigen specificity of the peripheral T cells that underwent clonal expansion was not determined.

To sequence the TCRbeta CDR3 region, genomic DNA was isolated from the sorted cells. The immunoSEQ Assay was used for sequencing of TCRbeta CDR3 regions. TCRdb provides this immuneACCESS table in a form limited to in-frame rearrangements. Some clones are lacking; in checked studies, under half of them reflect an unresolved V gene, and why the rest are absent is not known. A total of 36,000 or so clones appear in this sample, less than 90% of them only once. Together, the top ten hold roughly 4% of the sample. This TCR came from an adult with an advanced solid tumor such as melanoma, head and neck, liver or kidney cancer. This sample comprised CD4+ or CD8+ T cells sorted from blood, obtained in a trial of the OX40 agonist ivuxolimab.

Here is the DNA: TGTGCCAGCAGCTCGATCGGGGGGCGCGTCGCTGAAGCTTTCTTT. It codes for CASSSIGGRVAEAFF. This receptor chain uses TRBV5-4 and TRBJ1-1; the D gene is possibly TRBD1, with 6 bases matching. Trimming costs V 3 bases and J 6 bases, and their ends lie 18 bases apart. The CDR3 sequence holds 15 residues, the cysteine and phenylalanine included. Just CDR3 DNA is preserved here, 45 bases in frame from base 1. CDR1 and CDR2 were assigned from the germline V gene (reference sequence) as SGHNT and YYREEE.